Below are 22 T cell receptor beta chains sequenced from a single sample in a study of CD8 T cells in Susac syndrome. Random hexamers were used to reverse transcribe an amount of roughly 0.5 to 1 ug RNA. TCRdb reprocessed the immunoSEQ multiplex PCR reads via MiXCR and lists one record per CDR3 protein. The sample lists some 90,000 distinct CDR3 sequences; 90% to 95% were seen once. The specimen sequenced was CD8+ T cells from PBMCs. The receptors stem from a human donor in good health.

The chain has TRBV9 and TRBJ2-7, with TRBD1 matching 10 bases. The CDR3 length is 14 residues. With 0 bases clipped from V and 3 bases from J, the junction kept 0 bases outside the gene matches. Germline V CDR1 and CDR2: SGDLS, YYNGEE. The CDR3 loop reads CASSVGDRGYEQYF. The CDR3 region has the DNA TGTGCCAGCAGCGTAGGGGACAGGGGCTACGAGCAGTACTTC. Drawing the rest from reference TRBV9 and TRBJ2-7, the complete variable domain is DSGVTQTPKHLITATGQRVTLRCSPRSGDLSVYWYQQSLDQGLQFLIQYYNGEERAKGNILERFSAQQFPDLHSELNLSSLELGDSALYFCASSVGDRGYEQYFGPGTRLTVT.

CDR3 residues: CAWSPPNNEQFF. In nucleotides, the CDR3 is TGTGCCTGGAGTCCTCCTAACAATGAGCAGTTCTTC. The chain couples TRBV30 to TRBJ2-1; no clear D. Germline V gives CDR1 GTSNPN, CDR2 SVGIG (reference sequence). The CDR3 has 12 amino acids. Trimming took off 2 bases at V and 5 bases at J, with 7 bases between the two ends.

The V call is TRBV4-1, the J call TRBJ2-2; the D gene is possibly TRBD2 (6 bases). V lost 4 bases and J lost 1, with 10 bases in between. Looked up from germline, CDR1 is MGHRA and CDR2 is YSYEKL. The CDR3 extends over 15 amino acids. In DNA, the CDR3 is TGCGCCAGCAGCCCGGGGCGGGGGAACACCGGGGAGCTGTTTTTT. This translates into CASSPGRGNTGELFF.

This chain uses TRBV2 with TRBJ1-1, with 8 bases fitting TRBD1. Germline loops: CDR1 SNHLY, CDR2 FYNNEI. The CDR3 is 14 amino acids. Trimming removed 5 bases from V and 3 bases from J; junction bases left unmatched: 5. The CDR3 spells CASSSGQGYTEAFF. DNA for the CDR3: TGTGCCAGCAGTTCTGGACAGGGTTACACTGAAGCTTTCTTT.

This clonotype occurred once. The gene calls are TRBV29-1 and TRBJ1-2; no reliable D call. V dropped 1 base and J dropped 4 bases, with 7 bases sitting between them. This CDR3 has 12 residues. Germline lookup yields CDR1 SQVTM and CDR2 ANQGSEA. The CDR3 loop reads CSVEGGAYGYTF. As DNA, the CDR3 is TGCAGCGTTGAAGGGGGAGCCTATGGCTACACCTTC.

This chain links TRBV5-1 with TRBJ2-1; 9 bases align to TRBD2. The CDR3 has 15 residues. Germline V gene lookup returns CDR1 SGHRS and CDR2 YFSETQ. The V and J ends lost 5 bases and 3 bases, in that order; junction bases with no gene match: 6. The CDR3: CASSYSGGIYNEQFF. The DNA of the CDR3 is TGCGCCAGCAGTTATAGCGGGGGTATCTACAATGAGCAGTTCTTC.

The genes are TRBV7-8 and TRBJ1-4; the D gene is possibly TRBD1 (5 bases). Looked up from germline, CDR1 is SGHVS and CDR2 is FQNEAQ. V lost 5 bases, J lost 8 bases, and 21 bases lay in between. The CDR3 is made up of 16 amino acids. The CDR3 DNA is TGTGCCAGCAGCCCACAGATAGGTGGGGGAGGAGAAAAACTGTTTTTT. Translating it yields CASSPQIGGGGEKLFF.

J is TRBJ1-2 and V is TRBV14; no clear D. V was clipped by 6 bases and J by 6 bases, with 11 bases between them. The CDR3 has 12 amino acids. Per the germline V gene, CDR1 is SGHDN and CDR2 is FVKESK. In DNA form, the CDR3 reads TGTGCCAGCAGTCAGTACAACGATGGCTACACCTTC. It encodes CASSQYNDGYTF.

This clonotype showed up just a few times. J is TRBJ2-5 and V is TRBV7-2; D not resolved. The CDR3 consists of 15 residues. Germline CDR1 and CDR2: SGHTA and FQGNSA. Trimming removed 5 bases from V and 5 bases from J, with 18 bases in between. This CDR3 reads CASSPYPGMGETQYF. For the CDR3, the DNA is TGTGCCAGCAGCCCTTATCCAGGAATGGGGGAGACCCAGTACTTC.

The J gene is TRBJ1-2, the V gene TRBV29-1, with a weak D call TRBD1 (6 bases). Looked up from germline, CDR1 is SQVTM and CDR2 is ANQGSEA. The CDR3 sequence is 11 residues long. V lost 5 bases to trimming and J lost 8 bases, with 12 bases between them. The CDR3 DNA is TGCAGCGTTAAGGACAGCCCCGGCTACACCTTC. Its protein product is CSVKDSPGYTF.

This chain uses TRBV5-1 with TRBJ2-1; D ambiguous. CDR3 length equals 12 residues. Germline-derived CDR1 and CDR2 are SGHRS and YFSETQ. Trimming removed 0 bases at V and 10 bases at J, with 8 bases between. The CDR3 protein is CASSLAAHEQFF. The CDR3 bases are TGCGCCAGCAGCTTGGCTGCCCACGAGCAGTTCTTC.

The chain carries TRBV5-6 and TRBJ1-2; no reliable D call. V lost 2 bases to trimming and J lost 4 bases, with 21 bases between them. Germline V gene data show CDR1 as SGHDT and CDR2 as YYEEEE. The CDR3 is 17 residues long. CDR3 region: CASSFWFSGNRPYGYTF. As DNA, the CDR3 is TGTGCCAGCAGCTTTTGGTTCTCAGGCAACCGACCCTATGGCTACACCTTC.

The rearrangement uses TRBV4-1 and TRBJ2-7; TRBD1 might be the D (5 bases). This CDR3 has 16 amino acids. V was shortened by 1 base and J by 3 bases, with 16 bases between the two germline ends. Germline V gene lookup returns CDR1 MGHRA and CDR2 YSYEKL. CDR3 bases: TGCGCCAGCAGCCAAGGAGGAGTGGACACAGGCTACGAGCAGTACTTC. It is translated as CASSQGGVDTGYEQYF.

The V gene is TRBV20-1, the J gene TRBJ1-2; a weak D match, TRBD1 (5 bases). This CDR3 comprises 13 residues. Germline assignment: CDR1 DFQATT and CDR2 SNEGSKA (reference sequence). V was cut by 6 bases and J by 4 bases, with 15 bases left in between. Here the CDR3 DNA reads TGCAGTGCCCCCACAGGAATCTCCTATGGCTACACCTTC. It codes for CSAPTGISYGYTF.

The CDR3 reads CASQPRTGSYEQYF. The CDR3 bases are TGCGCCAGCCAGCCAAGGACAGGATCCTACGAGCAGTACTTC. V and J are TRBV4-1 and TRBJ2-7; 7 nucleotides match TRBD1. V lost 8 bases and J lost 1; bases outside the gene matches: 8. The CDR3 length is 14 residues. Germline V gene data show CDR1 as MGHRA and CDR2 as YSYEKL.

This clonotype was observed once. The CDR3 region is CASSLFHSGGETQYF. Here the CDR3 DNA reads TGTGCCAGCAGCTTATTTCATAGCGGGGGGGAGACCCAGTACTTC. The genes are TRBV11-2 and TRBJ2-5; TRBD2 matches 10 bases. V shed 2 bases, J shed 5 bases, and the junction held 5 bases outside the gene matches. The length of the CDR3 is 15 residues. Germline V gives CDR1 SGHAT, CDR2 FQNNGV.

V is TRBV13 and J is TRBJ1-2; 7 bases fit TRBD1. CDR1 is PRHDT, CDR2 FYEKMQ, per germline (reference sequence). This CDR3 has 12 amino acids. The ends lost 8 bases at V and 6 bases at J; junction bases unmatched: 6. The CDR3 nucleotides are TGTGCCAGCGGGGACAGAAGTAATGGCTACACCTTC. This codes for CASGDRSNGYTF. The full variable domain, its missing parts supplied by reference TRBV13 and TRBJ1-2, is AAGVIQSPRHLIKEKRETATLKCYPIPRHDTVYWYQQGPGQDPQFLISFYEKMQSDKGSIPDRFSAQQFSDYHSELNMSSLELGDSALYFCASGDRSNGYTFGSGTRLTVV.

CDR3 nucleotide sequence: TGTGCCAGCAGCCCCCCGGGGACATATGAGCAGTTCTTC. This translates into CASSPPGTYEQFF. The chain couples TRBV13 to TRBJ2-1; D might be TRBD1 (6 bases). V lost 5 bases to trimming and J lost 8 bases, with 13 bases between them. CDR1 PRHDT and CDR2 FYEKMQ come from the germline V gene (reference sequence). This CDR3 region has 13 residues.

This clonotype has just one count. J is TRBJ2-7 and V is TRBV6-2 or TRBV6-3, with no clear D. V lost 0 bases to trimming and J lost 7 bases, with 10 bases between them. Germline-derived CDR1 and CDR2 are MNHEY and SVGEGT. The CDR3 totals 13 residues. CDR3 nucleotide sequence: TGTGCCAGCAGTTACTCGAGTGTCGGGGAGCAGTACTTC. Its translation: CASSYSSVGEQYF.

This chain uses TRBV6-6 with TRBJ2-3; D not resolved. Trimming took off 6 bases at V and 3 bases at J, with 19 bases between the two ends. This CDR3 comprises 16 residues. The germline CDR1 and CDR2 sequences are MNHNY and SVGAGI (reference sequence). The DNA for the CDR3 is TGTGCCAGCAGCAAGATCCGTGGGGAACAAACAGATACGCAGTATTTT. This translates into CASSKIRGEQTDTQYF.

The CDR3 DNA reads TGCAGCGTTTATACTAGCGGAACACCGTATTTT. Protein product: CSVYTSGTPYF. The V call is TRBV29-1, the J call TRBJ2-3; 8 nucleotides line up with TRBD2. The V gene end was trimmed by 5 bases and the J gene end by 14 bases; junction bases not matched to a gene: 9. Germline-derived CDR1 and CDR2 are SQVTM and ANQGSEA. The CDR3 is 11 amino acids.

As DNA, the CDR3 is TGCAGTGCTGTGGGGTGGGGGGAGCAGTACTTC. Translating gives CSAVGWGEQYF. This chain uses TRBV20-1 with TRBJ2-7; D is perhaps TRBD1 or TRBD2 (5 bases each). With 5 bases removed from V and 7 bases from J, the gap between germline ends came to 12 bases. Germline lookup yields CDR1 DFQATT and CDR2 SNEGSKA (reference sequence). The CDR3 has 11 amino acids.